This TCR beta chain was profiled in a study of shared clonotypes between healthy human individuals (dated by TCRdb to about 2020). Regarding the complete study: The cohort comprised a couple of women and three men aged 18 to 49 years. Per donor, three plates each were used for CD4 naive and CD4 memory, two for CD8 naive, and one for CD8 memory. Each donor's leukapheresis produced roughly between about 0.9 and 9.5 billion PBMCs. The study deeply sequenced blood TCR repertoires of several healthy adults to estimate repertoire size and the extent of clonotype sharing between individuals. To increase sequencing depth and limit assay-specific biases, TCR repertoire library preparation and sequencing were carried out by different laboratories using diverse techniques. Results and caveats for the whole study, not just this receptor: Because the study included only a small number of donors, the genetic and exposure-history diversity represented was limited. Compared with non-shared clonotypes, the clonotypes found in all four sorted-subset donors had higher generation probabilities. Pairwise subsampling indicated that sequencing depth was expected to affect the degree of clonotype sharing among donors. Even with the large sequencing depth, rarefaction of the sorted-subset datasets indicated that sequencing was incomplete. Across four donors, approximately 5% of naive CD4, approximately 3.6% of naive CD8, around 2.1% of memory CD4, and under 0.45% of memory CD8 clonotypes were shared. Larger estimated clonotype richness was generally found for naive subsets than for memory subsets. Sampling was restricted to blood, and TCR repertoires in tissues likely differ from the TCR repertoires found in blood.

CD8 naive samples were CD45RO-negative cells positively selected for CCR7, giving a CD45RA+CCR7+ population that excluded TemRA cells. Healthy HIV-negative adults with no recently reported acute infections or vaccinations were included as donors. Every donor was a Caucasian adult living in Nashville, Tennessee, USA. After blood collection by leukapheresis, PBMCs were isolated using Ficoll-Histopaque density gradient centrifugation and then cryopreserved in the vapor phase of liquid nitrogen. Analytical flow cytometry was used to check the purity and quantity of every magnetically sorted T cell population. From each sorted fraction, genomic DNA was isolated and quantified by UV absorbance on a Nanodrop 2000c. The CDR3 starts with the cysteine, ends with the phenylalanine, and has 15 residues. Of all the DNA, just the CDR3 is kept, 45 bases in frame from base 1. V lost 1 base and J lost 4 bases, and the count of bases not matched to a germline gene is 4. The germline V gene encodes CDR1 MNHNS and CDR2 SASEGT.

Using the deep immunoSEQ assay, TCR CDR3 regions were amplified from genomic DNA by multiplex PCR. Genomic DNA extracted from each cell subset was distributed evenly over all wells of several immunoSEQ 96-well plates, and each plate served as one replicate. Each replicate PCR for sorted subsets received around 200 ng genomic DNA, equal to tens of thousands of T cell genomes. Purified libraries were quantified with a Qubit 3.0 fluorometer, sized on a Bioanalyzer 2100, and re-quantified with the KAPA Library Quantification kit. Each immunoSEQ 96-well plate was sequenced on its own single-read 150-cycle Illumina NextSeq 550 flow cell. The original methods were these. The immunoSEQ output contained only junctional sequences without quality scores, so filtering could not match that applied to full-length reads. Sequences were annotated with PyIR, a Python wrapper for IgBLAST v1.9, using IMGT germline references to assign V/J genes and CDR3. Reads were filtered out if the reads had weak V/J assignments (E-value above 1e-6), no CDR3, stop codons, out-of-frame junctions, or ambiguous translated residues. A V3J clonotype was defined by an identical inferred V gene, J gene, and CDR3 amino acid sequence. Percentage overlap between repertoires was computed as shared unique clonotypes divided by the size of the smaller repertoire. Three approaches were used to assess repertoire richness: RTK rarefaction, the Chao1 estimator, and Recon v2.1 estimates of unobserved clonotypes. OLGA was used to compute generation probabilities for all TCRbeta clonotypes that the gDNA method yielded from several donors. The table comes from immuneACCESS by way of TCRdb, which keeps in-frame sequences with V and J called. Part of the clones is missing from these tables; in studies checked, under half for an unresolved V gene and the rest for unknown reasons. Clone size and V and J calls were adopted from that table, with D and trimming inferred from the DNA. The sample yields around 1,900,000 clones; roughly 95% were counted once. The leading ten clones occupy approximately 1.6% of the sample.

A note on this clone: Its antigen has not been determined. The sample holds no much larger clone one base away, and base qualities are not on file.

The chain is assembled from TRBV6-1 and TRBJ2-1, and 7 junctional nucleotides match TRBD2. The sample taken for sequencing was naive CD8+ T cells from PBMCs. The intended sense of this specimen's cell subset or site label: CD45RA+CCR7+. The sequence was collected from a man aged 18 to 29 in good health. Some clones in this sample may be carry-over from other donors' samples. The nucleotide sequence is given as TGTGCCAGCAGTGAAGAGACTAGCAGATACAATGAGCAGTTCTTC. Its coded protein is CASSEETSRYNEQFF.